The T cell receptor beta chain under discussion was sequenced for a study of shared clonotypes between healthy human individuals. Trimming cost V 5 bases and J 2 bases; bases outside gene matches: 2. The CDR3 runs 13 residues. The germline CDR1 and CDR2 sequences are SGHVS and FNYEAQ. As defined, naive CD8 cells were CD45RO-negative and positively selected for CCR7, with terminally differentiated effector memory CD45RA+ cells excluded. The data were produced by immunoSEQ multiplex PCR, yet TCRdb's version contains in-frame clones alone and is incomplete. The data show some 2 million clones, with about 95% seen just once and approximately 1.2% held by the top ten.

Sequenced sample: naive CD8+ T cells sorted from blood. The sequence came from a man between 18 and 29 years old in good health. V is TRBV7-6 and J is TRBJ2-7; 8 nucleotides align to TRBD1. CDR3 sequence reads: CASSMGQAYEQYF. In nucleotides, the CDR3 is TGTGCCAGCAGCATGGGACAGGCCTACGAGCAGTACTTC.